This TCR beta chain is drawn from a study of T cells in Graves' hyperthyroidism and ophthalmopathy. Study details: Sampling of peripheral blood happened at initial diagnosis, prior to any treatment. Notes on the study in general: Blood shared most expanded thyroid clonotypes above 0.001. Ophthalmopathy could be told apart from stable hyperthyroidism with a 13 V-J model.

About this clonotype: Antigen: not known.

CDR3 length: 11 residues. Germline V gives CDR1 MDHEN, CDR2 SYDVKM. V was pared by 6 bases and J by 7 bases, with 7 bases between. Authors of the study amplified TCR beta CDR3 regions from RNA transcripts. The study used the HTBI primer set for a first-round RT-PCR of the TCR CDR3. Using its own MiXCR run on the multiplex PCR reads, TCRdb lists one record per CDR3 protein. The data show some 370,000 distinct CDR3 sequences, about 14% seen once. This sequence originates from a man over 45 with Graves' ophthalmopathy. Sequenced: blood. The J gene is TRBJ2-1, the V gene TRBV28, with D uncertain. CDR3 DNA: TGTGCCAGCAGAAAAGAAAATGAGCAGTTCTTC. Translation: CASRKENEQFF.